This T cell receptor beta chain appears in the sequencing data of a study of shared clonotypes between healthy human individuals. From germline, CDR1 is SGHDT and CDR2 YYEEEE. This CDR3 contains 15 residues. V lost 4 bases to trimming and J lost 0 bases, with 13 bases between them. The repertoire was sequenced with immunoSEQ multiplex PCR; TCRdb's copy has only in-frame clones and lacks some. The sample has about 2 million clones; over 85% are singletons. The specimen sequenced was naive CD4+ T cells sorted from blood. Subset specified: CD45RA+ positively selected. The receptor's source is a man in his late teens or twenties in good health. This chain connects TRBV5-6 to TRBJ2-5; D possibly corresponds to TRBD2 (6 bases). This CDR3 reads CASSRVGGYQETQYF. In DNA form, the CDR3 reads TGTGCCAGCAGCAGGGTTGGGGGGTACCAAGAGACCCAGTACTTC.